Below are 19 T cell receptor beta chains sequenced from a single sample in a study of shared clonotypes between healthy human individuals. Positive CCR7 selection of CD45RO-negative cells yielded the naive CD8 cells, and terminally differentiated effector memory CD45RA+ cells were excluded. Repertoires were generated with immunoSEQ multiplex PCR, while TCRdb's copy carries only in-frame clones and drops some. The sample yields roughly 600,000 clones, 95% to 98% seen once. The sample comprised naive CD8+ T cells sorted from blood. Every receptor here comes from a man aged 30 to 39 in good health.

This clone appeared a single time. This chain connects TRBV7-9 to TRBJ2-1; D unclear. Trimming stripped 5 bases from V and 7 bases from J, with 12 bases between. The CDR3 has 13 amino acids. CDR1 is SEHNR, CDR2 FQNEAQ, per germline (reference sequence). The CDR3 here is CASSHSGLNEQFF. Written as DNA, the CDR3 is TGTGCCAGCAGCCATAGTGGGCTTAATGAGCAGTTCTTC.

The CDR3 spells CASSLTARELETQYF. The CDR3 DNA sequence: TGTGCCAGCAGCTTAACAGCTAGGGAACTAGAGACCCAGTACTTC. The chain is built from TRBV11-2 and TRBJ2-5; D remains unclear. The CDR3 spans 15 residues. Germline CDR1 and CDR2: SGHAT and FQNNGV. Trimming took 2 bases from V and 4 from J, leaving 14 bases between them.

To note about this clone: The same CDR3 arises from other DNA sequences in this sample as well. The CDR3 protein is CASSLASNEQFF. CDR3 nucleotides: TGTGCCAGCAGCTTAGCTTCCAATGAGCAGTTCTTC. V is TRBV7-9 and J is TRBJ2-1; no reliable D call. V was trimmed by 0 bases and J by 6 bases, leaving 3 bases between them. The CDR3 is 12 residues long. Germline V gene data show CDR1 as SEHNR and CDR2 as FQNEAQ (reference sequence).

V is TRBV10-1 and J is TRBJ2-7; D is unclear. This CDR3 region has 13 residues. The germline V gene has CDR1 WNHNN and CDR2 SYGVQD (reference sequence). V gave up 0 bases and J gave up 3 bases, with 6 bases separating them. The CDR3 coding sequence is TGCGCCAGCAGTGAGTCTCCCCTCTACGAGCAGTACTTC. Translated: CASSESPLYEQYF.

The rearrangement uses TRBV6-1 and TRBJ2-7; TRBD2 matches at 11 bases. This CDR3 region has 15 residues. Unmatched junction bases numbered 9, after V lost 7 bases and J lost 4 bases. Germline CDR1 reads MNHNS; CDR2 reads SASEGT. CDR3 residues: CASTGWLAGGYEQYF. In DNA, the CDR3 is TGTGCCAGCACAGGATGGCTAGCGGGGGGTTACGAGCAGTACTTC.

V gene TRBV6-1 combines with J gene TRBJ2-5; D uncertain. The length of the CDR3 is 13 residues. The germline gives CDR1 MNHNS, CDR2 SASEGT. V lost 4 bases and J lost 0, with 6 bases in between. This CDR3 is CASSAENQETQYF. The DNA of the CDR3 is TGTGCCAGCAGTGCGGAAAACCAAGAGACCCAGTACTTC.

The CDR3 DNA sequence: TGCGCCAGCCGTGGAGTCCCGGACGAGCAGTACTTC. Translating it yields CASRGVPDEQYF. This chain connects TRBV10-2 to TRBJ2-7; no firm D call. V dropped 8 bases and J dropped 5 bases, with 13 bases sitting between them. This CDR3 is built from 12 residues. Germline values: CDR1 WSHSY, CDR2 SAAADI.

J is TRBJ2-1 and V is TRBV11-2; the match to TRBD1 covers 10 bases. The CDR3 has 16 residues. The germline CDR1 and CDR2 sequences are SGHAT and FQNNGV. Trimming took 5 bases from V and 4 from J; bases not matched to a gene: 8. CDR3 nucleotide sequence: TGTGCCAGCAGCACCCCCCGGGACAGGGGATACAATGAGCAGTTCTTC. This sequence encodes CASSTPRDRGYNEQFF.

V usage is TRBV28 and J usage is TRBJ2-1; D possibly corresponds to TRBD2 (6 bases). V was shortened by 2 bases and J by 3 bases, with 11 bases between the two germline ends. The length of the CDR3 is 15 residues. Germline V lookup: CDR1 MDHEN, CDR2 SYDVKM. Here the CDR3 DNA reads TGTGCCAGCAGTTTAGTGGGAGCGGGCTACAATGAGCAGTTCTTC. The encoded protein is CASSLVGAGYNEQFF.

The chain is built from TRBV7-9 and TRBJ2-3; D may match TRBD1 or TRBD2 (5 bases each). The CDR3 spans 14 residues. Germline lookup yields CDR1 SEHNR and CDR2 FQNEAQ (reference sequence). V shed 5 bases and J shed 1 base, with 10 bases lying between them. DNA of the CDR3: TGTGCCAGCAGCAGCAGGGACGGCACAGATACGCAGTATTTT. Translation: CASSSRDGTDTQYF.

The V and J genes are TRBV2 and TRBJ2-7; 8 positions match TRBD1. Losses at the gene ends were 4 bases for V and 0 bases for J; bases not matched to a gene: 8. Looked up from germline, CDR1 is SNHLY and CDR2 is FYNNEI. This CDR3 comprises 16 residues. CDR3 sequence reads: CASSVHRDRSSYEQYF. The CDR3, as DNA: TGTGCCAGCAGTGTCCACCGGGACAGGAGCTCCTACGAGCAGTACTTC.

This chain connects TRBV29-1 to TRBJ1-1; D may be TRBD1 (5 bases). The CDR3 is 14 residues long. Germline loops: CDR1 SQVTM, CDR2 ANQGSEA. The V gene lost 3 bases and the J gene lost 4 bases, with 15 bases spanning the gap. CDR3 in amino acids: CSVDPSGGFTEAFF. Here the CDR3 DNA reads TGCAGCGTTGATCCCTCGGGGGGGTTCACTGAAGCTTTCTTT.

This clone has just one count. The chain combines TRBV29-1 with TRBJ2-3, with D possibly being TRBD1 (5 bases). Germline loops: CDR1 SQVTM, CDR2 ANQGSEA. The V end was cut by 1 base, the J end by 6 bases, with 8 bases between. CDR3 length: 12 amino acids. The CDR3 sequence is CSVEGAGDTQYF. Written as DNA, the CDR3 is TGCAGCGTTGAAGGAGCAGGGGATACGCAGTATTTT.

The chain couples TRBV25-1 to TRBJ1-1; D may be TRBD1 (5 bases). The CDR3 runs to 16 residues. The V end lost 1 base, the J end lost 8 bases, and 20 bases lay between the germline ends. The germline gives CDR1 MGHDK, CDR2 SYGVNS. This CDR3 reads CASSESGQPEAGEAFF. The DNA of the CDR3 is TGTGCCAGCAGTGAATCAGGGCAGCCAGAAGCAGGAGAAGCTTTCTTT. Complete variable domain (other parts from reference TRBV25-1 and TRBJ1-1): EADIYQTPRYLVIGTGKKITLECSQTMGHDKMYWYQQDPGMELHLIHYSYGVNSTEKGDLSSESTVSRIRTEHFPLTLESARPSHTSQYLCASSESGQPEAGEAFFGQGTRLTVV.

The CDR3 reads CASRYRGLNTEAFF. In nucleotides, the CDR3 is TGTGCCAGCAGATACAGGGGATTGAACACTGAAGCTTTCTTT. The chain is built from TRBV6-1 and TRBJ1-1, with TRBD1 matching 7 bases. Per germline, CDR1 MNHNS and CDR2 SASEGT. The V gene end was trimmed by 6 bases and the J gene end by 0 bases; junction bases not matched to a gene: 4. The CDR3 consists of 14 residues.

In its sample, this clone was seen once. The V gene is TRBV27, the J gene TRBJ2-7; D possibly matches TRBD1 or TRBD2 (6 bases each). Trimming took off 2 bases at V and 4 bases at J, with 9 bases between the two ends. CDR1 and CDR2 (germline): MNHEY, SMNVEV (reference sequence). The length of the CDR3 is 13 residues. The CDR3 here is CASSLGGQYEQYF. CDR3 DNA: TGTGCCAGCAGTTTAGGGGGGCAGTACGAGCAGTACTTC.

This chain joins TRBV7-7 and TRBJ2-1; maybe TRBD1 (6 bases). The germline V gene encodes CDR1 SSHAT and CDR2 FNYEAQ (reference sequence). Trimming shortened V by 4 bases and J by 6 bases, and 19 bases separated the two germline ends. The CDR3 is made up of 16 amino acids. The CDR3 spells CASSYEGWTEFNEQFF. CDR3 coding DNA: TGTGCCAGCAGCTATGAGGGGTGGACAGAGTTCAATGAGCAGTTCTTC. Full variable domain (missing parts from reference TRBV7-7 and TRBJ2-1): GAGVSQSPRYKVTKRGQDVTLRCDPISSHATLYWYQQALGQGPEFLTYFNYEAQPDKSGLPSDRFSAERPEGSISTLTIQRTEQRDSAMYRCASSYEGWTEFNEQFFGPGTRLTVL.

The chain uses TRBV7-8 and TRBJ2-3; TRBD2 agrees at 11 bases. The CDR3 has 16 residues. The trim removed 4 bases at V and 0 bases at J, leaving 3 bases unmatched. Germline-derived CDR1 and CDR2 are SGHVS and FQNEAQ. This chain's CDR3 is CASSSWTSGSTDTQYF. The CDR3 DNA sequence: TGTGCCAGCAGCTCCTGGACTAGCGGGAGCACAGATACGCAGTATTTT. The full variable domain, in which reference TRBV7-8 and TRBJ2-3 provide the parts outside the CDR3, is GAGVSQSPRYKVAKRGQDVALRCDPISGHVSLFWYQQALGQGPEFLTYFQNEAQLDKSGLPSDRFFAERPEGSVSTLKIQRTQQEDSAVYLCASSSWTSGSTDTQYFGPGTRLTVL.

The CDR3 is CASTERYPSTDTQYF. CDR3 DNA: TGTGCTAGTACAGAGCGATACCCTAGCACAGATACGCAGTATTTT. V usage is TRBV12-5 and J usage is TRBJ2-3; D is unclear. Germline lookup yields CDR1 LGHNT and CDR2 FRNRAP. Trimming removed 8 bases at V and 0 bases at J, with 15 bases between. There are 15 residues in the CDR3.